This TCR beta chain is from a study of cytomegalovirus exposure and HLA in healthy donors. 60 Vbeta and 13 Jbeta primers were used in PCR. Data came from immunoSEQ multiplex PCR; TCRdb stores just in-frame clones and leaves some out. The sample carries roughly 160,000 clones, roughly 80% recorded once. CDR3 length equals 12 residues. V lost 3 bases and J 7 bases, leaving 8 bases between the germline ends. Germline V gene data show CDR1 as SGDLS and CDR2 as YYNGEE. Sequenced material: PBMCs. The chain employs TRBV9 and TRBJ2-1; D is possibly TRBD2 (5 bases). The TCR comes from a man aged 35 to 55 in good health and CMV-seronegative. This CDR3 reads CASSAGYNEQFF. Written as DNA, the CDR3 is TGTGCCAGCAGCGCGGGGTATAATGAGCAGTTCTTC.